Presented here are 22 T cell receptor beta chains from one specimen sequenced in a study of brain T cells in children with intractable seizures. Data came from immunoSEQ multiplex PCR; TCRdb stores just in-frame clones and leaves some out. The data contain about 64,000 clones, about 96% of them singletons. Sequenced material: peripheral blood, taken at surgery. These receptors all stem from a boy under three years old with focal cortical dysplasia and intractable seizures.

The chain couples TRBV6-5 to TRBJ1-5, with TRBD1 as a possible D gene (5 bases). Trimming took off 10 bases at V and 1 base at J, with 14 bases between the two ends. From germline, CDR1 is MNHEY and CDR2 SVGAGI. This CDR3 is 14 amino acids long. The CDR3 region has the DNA TGTGCCACCGCCACAGGTGGGAGCAATCAGCCCCAGCATTTT. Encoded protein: CATATGGSNQPQHF.

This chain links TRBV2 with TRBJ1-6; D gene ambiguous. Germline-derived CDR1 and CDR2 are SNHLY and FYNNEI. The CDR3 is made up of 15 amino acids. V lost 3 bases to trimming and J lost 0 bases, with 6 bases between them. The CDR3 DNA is TGTGCCAGCAGTGAGAGGAGCTCCTATAATTCACCCCTCCACTTT. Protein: CASSERSSYNSPLHF.

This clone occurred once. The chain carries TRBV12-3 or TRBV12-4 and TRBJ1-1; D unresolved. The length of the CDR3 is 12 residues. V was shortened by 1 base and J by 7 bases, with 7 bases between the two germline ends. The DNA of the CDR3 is TGTGCCAGCAGTTTAGGTGCAGTTGAAGCTTTCTTT. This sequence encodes CASSLGAVEAFF.

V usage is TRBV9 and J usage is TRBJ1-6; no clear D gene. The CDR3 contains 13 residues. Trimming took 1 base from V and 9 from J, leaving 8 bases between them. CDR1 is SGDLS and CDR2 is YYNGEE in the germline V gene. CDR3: CASSVTGSSPLHF. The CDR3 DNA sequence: TGTGCCAGCAGCGTAACGGGGTCTTCACCCCTCCACTTT.

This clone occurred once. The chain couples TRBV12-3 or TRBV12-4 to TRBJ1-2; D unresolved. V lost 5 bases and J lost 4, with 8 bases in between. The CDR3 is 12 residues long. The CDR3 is CASSAEVYGYTF. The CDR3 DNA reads TGTGCCAGCAGTGCCGAGGTCTATGGCTACACCTTC.

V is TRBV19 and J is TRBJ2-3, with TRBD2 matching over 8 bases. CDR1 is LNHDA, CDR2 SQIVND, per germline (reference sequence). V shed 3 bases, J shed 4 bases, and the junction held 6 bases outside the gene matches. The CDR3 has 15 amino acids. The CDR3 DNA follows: TGTGCCAGTAGTATGGGCGGGAGGTCTTCAGATACGCAGTATTTT. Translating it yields CASSMGGRSSDTQYF.

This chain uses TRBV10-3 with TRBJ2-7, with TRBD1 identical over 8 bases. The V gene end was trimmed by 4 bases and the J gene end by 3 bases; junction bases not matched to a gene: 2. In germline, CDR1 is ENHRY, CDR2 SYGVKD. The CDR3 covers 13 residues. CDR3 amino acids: CAISVDRGYEQYF. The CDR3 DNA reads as TGTGCCATCAGTGTTGACAGGGGCTACGAGCAGTACTTC.

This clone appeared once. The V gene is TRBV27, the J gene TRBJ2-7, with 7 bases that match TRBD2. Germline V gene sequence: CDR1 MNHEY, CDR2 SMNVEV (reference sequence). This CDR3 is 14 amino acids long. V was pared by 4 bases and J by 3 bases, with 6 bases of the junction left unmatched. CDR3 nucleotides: TGTGCCAGCAGTTCCGCTAGCGGATACTACGAGCAGTACTTC. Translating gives CASSSASGYYEQYF.

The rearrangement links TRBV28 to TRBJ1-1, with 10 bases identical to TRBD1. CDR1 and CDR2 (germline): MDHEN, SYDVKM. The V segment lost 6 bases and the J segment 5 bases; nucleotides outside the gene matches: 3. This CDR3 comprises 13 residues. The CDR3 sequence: CASRTGGLTEAFF. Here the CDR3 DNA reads TGTGCCAGCAGGACAGGGGGCTTAACTGAAGCTTTCTTT. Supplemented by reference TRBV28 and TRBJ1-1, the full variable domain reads DVKVTQSSRYLVKRTGEKVFLECVQDMDHENMFWYRQDPGLGLRLIYFSYDVKMKEKGDIPEGYSVSREKKERFSLILESASTNQTSMYLCASRTGGLTEAFFGQGTRLTVV.

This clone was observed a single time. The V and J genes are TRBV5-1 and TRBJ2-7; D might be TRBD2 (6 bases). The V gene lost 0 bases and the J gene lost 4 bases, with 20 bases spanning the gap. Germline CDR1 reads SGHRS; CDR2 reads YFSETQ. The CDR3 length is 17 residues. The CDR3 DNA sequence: TGCGCCAGCAGCTTGGCCGCGGGGAGAGGGGTTGGGTACGAGCAGTACTTC. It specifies CASSLAAGRGVGYEQYF.

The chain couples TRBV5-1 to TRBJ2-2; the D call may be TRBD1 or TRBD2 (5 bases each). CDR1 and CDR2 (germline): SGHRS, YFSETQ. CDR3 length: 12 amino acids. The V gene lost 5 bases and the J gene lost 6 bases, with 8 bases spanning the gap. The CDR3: CASRRGAGELFF. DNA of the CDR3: TGCGCCAGCAGGAGAGGGGCCGGGGAGCTGTTTTTT. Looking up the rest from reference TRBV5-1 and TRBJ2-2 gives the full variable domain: KAGVTQTPRYLIKTRGQQVTLSCSPISGHRSVSWYQQTPGQGLQFLFEYFSETQRNKGNFPGRFSGRQFSNSRSEMNVSTLELGDSALYLCASRRGAGELFFGEGSRLTVL.

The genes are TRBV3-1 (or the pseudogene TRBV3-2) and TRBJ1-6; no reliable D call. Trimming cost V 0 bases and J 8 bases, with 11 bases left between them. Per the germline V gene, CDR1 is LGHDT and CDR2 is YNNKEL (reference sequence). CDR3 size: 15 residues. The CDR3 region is CASSQDKGSDSPLHF. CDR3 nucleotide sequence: TGTGCCAGCAGCCAAGATAAGGGTTCGGATTCACCCCTCCACTTT.

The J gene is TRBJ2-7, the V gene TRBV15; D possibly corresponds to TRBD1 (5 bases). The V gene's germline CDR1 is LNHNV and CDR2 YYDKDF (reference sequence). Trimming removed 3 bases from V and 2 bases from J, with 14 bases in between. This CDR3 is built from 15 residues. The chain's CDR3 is CATSRDLGHPYEQYF. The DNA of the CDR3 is TGTGCCACCAGCAGGGACCTTGGACATCCCTACGAGCAGTACTTC.

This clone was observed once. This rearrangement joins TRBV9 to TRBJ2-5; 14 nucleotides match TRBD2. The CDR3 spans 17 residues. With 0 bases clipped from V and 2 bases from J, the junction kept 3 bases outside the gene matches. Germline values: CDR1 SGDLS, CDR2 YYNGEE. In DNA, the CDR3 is TGTGCCAGCAGCGTAGGGACTAGCGGGGGGTATCAAGAGACCCAGTACTTC. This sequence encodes CASSVGTSGGYQETQYF.

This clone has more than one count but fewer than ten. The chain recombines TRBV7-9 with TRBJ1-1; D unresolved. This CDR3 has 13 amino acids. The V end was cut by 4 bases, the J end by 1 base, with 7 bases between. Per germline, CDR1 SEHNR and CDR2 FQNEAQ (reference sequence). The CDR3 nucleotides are TGTGCCAGCAGCTCACATGAGAACACTGAAGCTTTCTTT. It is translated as CASSSHENTEAFF.

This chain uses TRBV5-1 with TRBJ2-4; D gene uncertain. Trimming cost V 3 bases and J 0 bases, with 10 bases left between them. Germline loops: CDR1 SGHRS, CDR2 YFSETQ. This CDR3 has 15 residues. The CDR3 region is CASSSANQAKNIQYF. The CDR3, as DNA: TGCGCCAGCAGCTCTGCGAACCAAGCCAAAAACATTCAGTACTTC.

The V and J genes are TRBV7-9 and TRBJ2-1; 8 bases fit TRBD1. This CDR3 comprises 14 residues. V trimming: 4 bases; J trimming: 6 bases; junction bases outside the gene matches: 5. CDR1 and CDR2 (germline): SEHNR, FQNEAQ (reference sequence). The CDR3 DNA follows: TGTGCCAGCAGCTCCCGGACAGGGCCCAATGAGCAGTTCTTC. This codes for CASSSRTGPNEQFF.

CDR3 region: CASTPGEGWDTQYF. The CDR3 coding sequence is TGTGCCAGTACCCCCGGGGAGGGTTGGGATACGCAGTATTTT. The chain is built from TRBV19 and TRBJ2-3; 7 nucleotides align to TRBD2. V gave up 7 bases and J gave up 6 bases; unmatched junction bases: 10. Germline values: CDR1 LNHDA, CDR2 SQIVND (reference sequence). There are 14 residues in the CDR3.

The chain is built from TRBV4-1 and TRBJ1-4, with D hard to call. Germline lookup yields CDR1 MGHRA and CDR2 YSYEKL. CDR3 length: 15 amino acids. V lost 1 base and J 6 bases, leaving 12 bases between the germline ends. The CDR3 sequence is CASSQAAEGDEKLFF. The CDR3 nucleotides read TGCGCCAGCAGCCAAGCGGCCGAGGGAGATGAAAAACTGTTTTTT.

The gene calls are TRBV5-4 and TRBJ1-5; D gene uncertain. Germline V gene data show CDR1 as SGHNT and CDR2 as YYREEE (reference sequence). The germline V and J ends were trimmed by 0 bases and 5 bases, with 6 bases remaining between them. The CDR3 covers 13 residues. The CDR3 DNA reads TGTGCCAGCAGCTTGGAACTTCATCAGCCCCAGCATTTT. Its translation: CASSLELHQPQHF.

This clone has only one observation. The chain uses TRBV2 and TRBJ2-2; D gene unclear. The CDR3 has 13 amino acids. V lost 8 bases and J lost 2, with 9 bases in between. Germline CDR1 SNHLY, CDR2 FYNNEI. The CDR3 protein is CASLGLNTGELFF. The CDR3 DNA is TGTGCCAGCCTGGGGTTAAACACCGGGGAGCTGTTTTTT.

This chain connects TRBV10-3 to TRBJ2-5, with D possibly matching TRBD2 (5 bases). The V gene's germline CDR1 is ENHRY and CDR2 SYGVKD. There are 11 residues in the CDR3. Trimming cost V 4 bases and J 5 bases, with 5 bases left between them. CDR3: CAISGGETQYF. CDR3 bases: TGTGCCATCAGTGGCGGGGAGACCCAGTACTTC.